This T cell receptor (beta chain) derives from a study of CD8 T cells in Susac syndrome. Susac syndrome patients met recently defined diagnostic criteria for definite or probable disease. The RNA input was roughly 0.45 to 1 ug, and it was reverse transcribed with random hexamers. TCRdb passed the immunoSEQ multiplex PCR reads through MiXCR, listing each CDR3 protein once. The top ten hold around 0.27% of the sample, which has about 120,000 distinct CDR3 sequences, roughly 94% seen once. Germline lookup yields CDR1 MNHEY and CDR2 SVGAGI. CDR3 length equals 13 residues. Trimming removed 2 bases from V and 6 bases from J, with 10 bases in between.

The chain joins TRBV6-5 to TRBJ1-2; tentative D call: TRBD1 (5 bases). Sequences were obtained from CD8+ T cells from PBMCs. The clonotype originates from a human donor with Susac syndrome. For the CDR3, the DNA is TGTGCCAGCAGTTACCTTCAGGGCGATGGCTACACCTTC. This sequence encodes CASSYLQGDGYTF.